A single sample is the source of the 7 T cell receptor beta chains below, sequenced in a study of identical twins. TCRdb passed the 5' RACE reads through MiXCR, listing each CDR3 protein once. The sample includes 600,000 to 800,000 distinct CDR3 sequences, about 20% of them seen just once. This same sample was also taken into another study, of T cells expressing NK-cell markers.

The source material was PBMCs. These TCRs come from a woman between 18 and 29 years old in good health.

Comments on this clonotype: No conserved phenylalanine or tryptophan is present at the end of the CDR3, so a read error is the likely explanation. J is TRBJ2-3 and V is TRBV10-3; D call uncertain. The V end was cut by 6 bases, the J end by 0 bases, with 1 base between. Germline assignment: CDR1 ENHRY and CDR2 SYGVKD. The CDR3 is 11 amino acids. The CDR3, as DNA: TGTGCCATCAGCAGCACAGATACGCAGTATTTA. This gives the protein CAISSTDTQYL.

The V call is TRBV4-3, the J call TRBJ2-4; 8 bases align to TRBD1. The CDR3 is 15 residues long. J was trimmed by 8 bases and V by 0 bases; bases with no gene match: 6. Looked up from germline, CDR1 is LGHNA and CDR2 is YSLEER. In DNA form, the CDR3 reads TGCGCCAGCAGCCAAGAGGGCTCGACAGGGGACATTCAGTACTTC. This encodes CASSQEGSTGDIQYF.

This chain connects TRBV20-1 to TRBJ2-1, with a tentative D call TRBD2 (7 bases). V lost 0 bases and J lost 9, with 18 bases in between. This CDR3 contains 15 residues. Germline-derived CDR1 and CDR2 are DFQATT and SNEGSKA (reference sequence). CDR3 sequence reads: CSARDRVAGASEQFF. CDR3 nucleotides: TGCAGTGCTAGAGATCGGGTGGCGGGGGCGAGTGAGCAGTTCTTC.

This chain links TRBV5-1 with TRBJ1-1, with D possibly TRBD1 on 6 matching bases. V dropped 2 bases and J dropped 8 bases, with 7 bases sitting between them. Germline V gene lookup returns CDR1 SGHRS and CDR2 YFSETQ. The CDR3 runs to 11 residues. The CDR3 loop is CASSFTGEAFF. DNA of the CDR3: TGCGCCAGCAGCTTTACAGGGGAAGCTTTCTTT. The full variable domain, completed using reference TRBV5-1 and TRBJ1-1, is KAGVTQTPRYLIKTRGQQVTLSCSPISGHRSVSWYQQTPGQGLQFLFEYFSETQRNKGNFPGRFSGRQFSNSRSEMNVSTLELGDSALYLCASSFTGEAFFGQGTRLTVV.

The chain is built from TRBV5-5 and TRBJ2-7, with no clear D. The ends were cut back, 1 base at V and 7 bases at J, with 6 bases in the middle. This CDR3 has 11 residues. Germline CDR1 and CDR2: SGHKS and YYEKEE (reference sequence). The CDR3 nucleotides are TGTGCCAGCAGCTTGTTGACTGAGCAGTACTTC. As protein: CASSLLTEQYF. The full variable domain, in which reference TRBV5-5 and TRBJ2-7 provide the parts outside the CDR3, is DAGVTQSPTHLIKTRGQQVTLRCSPISGHKSVSWYQQVLGQGPQFIFQYYEKEERGRGNFPDRFSARQFPNYSSELNVNALLLGDSALYLCASSLLTEQYFGPGTRLTVT.

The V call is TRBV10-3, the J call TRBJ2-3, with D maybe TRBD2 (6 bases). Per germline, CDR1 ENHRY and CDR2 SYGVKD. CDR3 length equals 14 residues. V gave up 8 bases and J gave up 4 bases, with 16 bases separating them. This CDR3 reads CAISGAGSADTQYF. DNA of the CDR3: TGTGCCATCTCCGGGGCGGGAAGCGCAGATACGCAGTATTTT.

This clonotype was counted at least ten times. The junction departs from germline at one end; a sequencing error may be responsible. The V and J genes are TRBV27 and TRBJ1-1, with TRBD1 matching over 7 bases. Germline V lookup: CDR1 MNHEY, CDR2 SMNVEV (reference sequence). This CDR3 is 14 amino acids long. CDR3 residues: CASSPGTANTEAFF. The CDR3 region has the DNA TGCGCCAGCAGCCCGGGGACAGCTAACACTGAAGCTTTCTTT.